The clone carrying this T cell receptor beta chain turned up a few times. cDNA molecules, individually, were tagged with unique molecular identifiers. TCRdb redid the calling of the 5' RACE reads with MiXCR, one entry per CDR3 protein. The table includes tens of thousands of distinct CDR3 sequences, about 9.9% detected once. The data originate from a study of early T cells in non-severe SARS-CoV-2 infection. Study background: The authors sequenced bulk RNA from unsorted whole blood, leaving chains unpaired.

Deletions cut 6 bases from V and 0 bases from J, with 8 bases between. Germline CDR1 reads SGHTA; CDR2 reads FQGTGA. The CDR3 has 13 residues. V is TRBV7-3 and J is TRBJ2-5; no reliable D call. The receptor's source is an adult who was a healthcare worker with PCR-confirmed SARS-CoV-2 infection or an uninfected control (not recorded which). Sequenced sample: whole blood. The CDR3 DNA sequence: TGTGCCAGCAGTGCCGGCCACCAAGAGACCCAGTACTTC. It encodes CASSAGHQETQYF.